This entry lists 6 T cell receptor beta chains sequenced from one sample in a study of identical twins. One entry per CDR3 protein results from TCRdb running MiXCR on the 5' RACE reads. The table lists roughly 350,000 distinct CDR3 sequences, 12% of them singletons, with roughly 7% in the top ten. Separately, the same data were catalogued under a study of yellow fever vaccine responses in identical twins.

What was sequenced was CD8+ T cells sorted from blood. These receptors were collected from a young woman in good health.

The sample holds a few counts of this clonotype. The chain joins TRBV7-9 to TRBJ2-5, with 7 positions matching TRBD2. The J segment lost 4 bases and the V segment lost 5 bases, leaving 10 bases of the junction unmatched. Germline-derived CDR1 and CDR2 are SEHNR and FQNEAQ (reference sequence). CDR3 length equals 15 residues. CDR3 bases: TGTGCCAGCAGCCCAAGCGGGGCTCCCGGAGAGACCCAGTACTTC. Protein product: CASSPSGAPGETQYF.

The CDR3 sequence is CASSLDDGLSNQPQHF. In DNA form, the CDR3 reads TGTGCCAGCAGCTTGGACGATGGACTATCCAATCAGCCCCAGCATTTT. V and J are TRBV7-6 and TRBJ1-5, with D unclear. The germline V gene encodes CDR1 SGHVS and CDR2 FNYEAQ. This CDR3 has 16 amino acids. The V end lost 3 bases, the J end lost 3 bases, and 15 bases lay between the germline ends.

The V and J genes are TRBV7-2 and TRBJ2-3, with D possibly being TRBD1 (5 bases). The CDR3 spans 17 residues. The germline V gene encodes CDR1 SGHTA and CDR2 FQGNSA. V dropped 5 bases and J dropped 1 base, with 19 bases sitting between them. CDR3 protein: CASSRYKGRSGTDTQYF. The CDR3 DNA follows: TGTGCCAGCAGCCGCTACAAGGGGCGCTCGGGCACAGATACGCAGTATTTT.

The chain recombines TRBV7-3 with TRBJ1-3; D unclear. Germline CDR1 is SGHTA and CDR2 is FQGTGA. The CDR3 is 15 residues long. V gave up 4 bases and J gave up 4 bases, with 14 bases separating them. The CDR3 loop reads CASSSRKGSGNTIYF. CDR3 DNA sequence: TGTGCCAGCAGCTCACGTAAGGGTTCAGGAAACACCATATATTTT.

The V gene is TRBV19, the J gene TRBJ2-1; tentatively, D is TRBD2 (6 bases). The CDR3 has 15 amino acids. Trimming cost V 1 base and J 4 bases, with 11 bases left between them. Germline CDR1 is LNHDA and CDR2 is SQIVND (reference sequence). CDR3 sequence reads: CASSIVGDSYNEQFF. For the CDR3, the DNA is TGTGCCAGTAGTATAGTAGGGGACTCGTACAATGAGCAGTTCTTC.

This clonotype has at least ten counts. CDR3: CASNAPQDSTDTQYF. The DNA for the CDR3 is TGTGCCAGCAACGCCCCACAGGACAGCACAGATACGCAGTATTTT. J is TRBJ2-3 and V is TRBV12-3 or TRBV12-4; D perhaps matches TRBD1 (5 bases). Trimming left V 7 bases short and J 0 bases short, with 14 bases between. This CDR3 spans 15 amino acids.